This TCR beta chain is drawn from a study of cytomegalovirus exposure and HLA in healthy donors. In the study overall: Around 80 million unique TCRs from HLA-typed donors were held in an early data release.

The V end was cut by 5 bases, the J end by 7 bases, with 18 bases between. Per germline, CDR1 SEHNR and CDR2 FQNEAQ (reference sequence). The CDR3 has 16 residues. PCR amplification relied on 60 Vbeta primers (plus 13 Jbeta primers). Repertoires were generated with immunoSEQ multiplex PCR, while TCRdb's copy carries only in-frame clones and drops some. The table lists tens of thousands of clones, over 65% of them singletons. General observations from the study: Certain indistinguishable V segments, among them TRBV6-2 and TRBV6-3, were excluded. Reportedly, a later analysis found an Asian-associated ancestry cluster had fewer N-insertions than the approximately 670-donor mean. In a later analysis, 16,951 TCR beta sequences were associated with HLA alleles at 0.05 false discovery rate.

In the case of this clone: Antigen unknown.

Sequencing input: PBMCs. The V call is TRBV7-9, the J call TRBJ1-6, with D perhaps matching TRBD1 (6 bases). This sequence was found in a man aged 40-50 years in good health and CMV-seropositive. The CDR3 region has the DNA TGTGCCAGCAGCCGCGACCTCGGGGGGCAGAATTCACCCCTCCACTTT. Its translation: CASSRDLGGQNSPLHF.